This entry lists 7 T cell receptor beta chains sequenced from one sample in a study of T cell responses to AZD1222 COVID-19 vaccine (dated by TCRdb to the early 2020s). The sample's time point, from its label and the paper: baseline before first vaccination. The library was produced with the immunoSEQ multiplex PCR assay. TCRdb mirrors the immuneACCESS table, restricted to in-frame sequences. Some clones are absent from its copies; in checked studies, under half trace to an unresolved V gene, and the reason for the others is unknown. The sample includes around 86,000 clones, with roughly 89% observed a single time. The ten largest clones take up around 8% of the sample. Sample: peripheral blood, taken on day 0 of AZD1222 vaccination. The receptors were sampled from an adult in good health.

The V call is TRBV27, the J call TRBJ1-2; TRBD1 agrees at 7 bases. The CDR3 is 16 residues long. CDR1 MNHEY and CDR2 SMNVEV come from the germline V gene (reference sequence). The J segment lost 6 bases and the V segment lost 6 bases, leaving 16 bases of the junction unmatched. CDR3 DNA sequence: TGTGCCAGCAGCCCTTTTGGGCCCCAGACAGGGAATGGCTACACCTTC. It codes for CASSPFGPQTGNGYTF.

The chain combines TRBV4-2 with TRBJ2-3, with D perhaps TRBD1 or TRBD2 (6 bases each). The CDR3 has 16 amino acids. CDR1 is LGHNA, CDR2 YNFKEQ, per germline. The ends were cut back, 1 base at V and 5 bases at J, with 16 bases in the middle. CDR3 region: CASSQGPEGGLDTQYF. The CDR3 DNA reads TGTGCCAGCAGCCAAGGCCCGGAGGGGGGCCTAGATACGCAGTATTTT.

CDR3 in DNA: TGTGCCAGCAGCTTAAGCCCGACAGGGTCTAATTCACCCCTCCACTTT. Residues: CASSLSPTGSNSPLHF. V is TRBV7-2 and J is TRBJ1-6; 7 bases align to TRBD1. The CDR3 loop spans 16 amino acids. The trim removed 2 bases at V and 6 bases at J, leaving 7 bases unmatched. The V gene's germline CDR1 is SGHTA and CDR2 FQGNSA.

This clone appeared a single time. The rearrangement links TRBV19 to TRBJ2-5, with D possibly matching TRBD2 (5 bases). This CDR3 has 12 amino acids. CDR1 and CDR2 from the germline V gene are LNHDA and SQIVND (reference sequence). V dropped 5 bases and J dropped 10 bases, with 14 bases sitting between them. The CDR3 region is CASSPSGEGQYF. As DNA, the CDR3 is TGTGCCAGTAGTCCCTCGGGTGAGGGCCAGTACTTC.

The chain has TRBV7-8 and TRBJ1-3; 7 bases are shared with TRBD1. This CDR3 comprises 16 residues. CDR1 and CDR2 from the germline V gene are SGHVS and FQNEAQ. The J segment lost 4 bases and the V segment lost 1 base, leaving 7 bases of the junction unmatched. The CDR3 DNA reads TGTGCCAGCAGCTTAGGGTCCAGGGGGTCCGGAAACACCATATATTTT. It encodes CASSLGSRGSGNTIYF.

This clone was recorded once. The chain has TRBV29-1 and TRBJ2-7; 7 bases line up with TRBD1. Trimming removed 7 bases from V and 4 bases from J; junction bases left unmatched: 10. The CDR3 loop spans 13 amino acids. In germline, CDR1 is SQVTM, CDR2 ANQGSEA. The CDR3 protein is CSAGGGRAYEQYF. In DNA, the CDR3 is TGCAGCGCAGGGGGTGGCAGGGCTTACGAGCAGTACTTC.

This clone was seen a single time. The gene calls are TRBV11-2 and TRBJ2-7; 8 bases agree with TRBD1. The CDR3 is 13 amino acids. Germline CDR1 and CDR2: SGHAT and FQNNGV. V shed 5 bases and J 7 bases; nucleotides not matched to a gene: 7. In DNA, the CDR3 is TGTGCCAGCAGCACGACAGGGGTGGGGGAGCAGTACTTC. Its translation: CASSTTGVGEQYF.